Below, 24 T cell receptor beta chains from the same sample are listed, as sequenced in a study of preoperative IRX-2 immunotherapy in early breast cancer. Clones were read by immunoSEQ multiplex PCR, and TCRdb kept only the in-frame ones, dropping some. The sample has 15,000 to 25,000 clones, 85% seen once; the top ten hold more than 0.9%. Treatment meaning: preoperative locoregional IRX-2 cytokine immunotherapy. The sequences come from lymph node tissue, collected after IRX-2 immunotherapy. Receptors originate from a human donor with breast cancer.

The chain combines TRBV12-5 with TRBJ2-1, with TRBD2 identical over 12 bases. Germline V gene lookup returns CDR1 LGHNT and CDR2 FRNRAP. Trimming cost V 5 bases and J 6 bases; bases outside gene matches: 8. This CDR3 region has 16 residues. CDR3: CASGLPTSGGINEQFF. The CDR3 bases are TGTGCTAGTGGTCTCCCGACTAGCGGGGGAATCAATGAGCAGTTCTTC.

The chain joins TRBV12-5 to TRBJ1-5, with D hard to call. This CDR3 region has 14 residues. The germline gives CDR1 LGHNT, CDR2 FRNRAP. V was clipped by 0 bases and J by 6 bases, with 9 bases between them. The CDR3: CASGLVREGQPQHF. The CDR3 DNA reads as TGTGCTAGTGGTTTGGTAAGGGAAGGTCAGCCCCAGCATTTT.

This clone was detected a few times. The gene calls are TRBV19 and TRBJ1-4; 8 nucleotides line up with TRBD1. V lost 6 bases, J lost 8 bases, and 14 bases stayed unmatched. Germline values: CDR1 LNHDA, CDR2 SQIVND (reference sequence). The CDR3 covers 16 residues. The CDR3 region has the DNA TGTGCCAGTAGGAACGGCGGTCGGACAGGGTGGGAAAAACTGTTTTTT. Translated, it gives CASRNGGRTGWEKLFF.

The V call is TRBV11-3, the J call TRBJ1-6; 7 positions agree with TRBD1. CDR1 is SGHNT, CDR2 YENEEA, per germline. With 5 bases clipped from V and 6 bases from J, the junction kept 7 bases outside the gene matches. The CDR3 runs to 15 residues. CDR3 in DNA: TGTGCCAGCAGCACCGGACAGGAAATTAATTCACCCCTCCACTTT. This translates into CASSTGQEINSPLHF.

The chain has TRBV6-8 and TRBJ1-1, with 10 bases identical to TRBD1. This CDR3 has 16 residues. With V trimmed by 4 bases and J by 1 base, 6 bases remained unmatched. CDR1 is MNHGY, CDR2 SAAAGT, per germline. This CDR3 reads CASSSDRGRGNTEAFF. CDR3 in DNA: TGTGCCAGCAGTTCGGACAGGGGGAGAGGGAACACTGAAGCTTTCTTT.

This sequence joins TRBV18 and TRBJ2-7, with 8 bases fitting TRBD2. This CDR3 contains 14 residues. J gave up 0 bases and V 3 bases, and 1 base lay outside the gene matches. CDR1 and CDR2 from the germline V gene are KGHSH and LQKENI. The CDR3 bases are TGTGCCAGCTCACCGAGCGGGAGCTCCTACGAGCAGTACTTC. Translating it yields CASSPSGSSYEQYF.

The gene calls are TRBV4-1 and TRBJ2-1; 7 bases agree with TRBD2. The CDR3 has 16 amino acids. The V segment lost 0 bases and the J segment 8 bases; nucleotides outside the gene matches: 10. Germline loops: CDR1 MGHRA, CDR2 YSYEKL. The CDR3 DNA follows: TGCGCCAGCAGCCAAGATCTAAGGACTAGAAGAGATGAGCAGTTCTTC. Amino acid sequence: CASSQDLRTRRDEQFF.

The sample holds a few counts of this clone. The V call is TRBV18, the J call TRBJ2-1, with D possibly matching TRBD1 (5 bases). Germline V gene lookup returns CDR1 KGHSH and CDR2 LQKENI. Deletions cut 6 bases from V and 3 bases from J, with 9 bases between. This CDR3 contains 13 residues. CDR3 coding DNA: TGTGCCAGCTCTGGGGCGGTCTACAATGAGCAGTTCTTC. Translated: CASSGAVYNEQFF.

The V call is TRBV6-8, the J call TRBJ1-1; no clear D gene. Germline CDR1 reads MNHGY; CDR2 reads SAAAGT. CDR3 length equals 13 residues. V dropped 5 bases and J dropped 1 base, with 8 bases sitting between them. The CDR3 DNA sequence: TGTGCCAGCAGTGCCCAGACGAACACTGAAGCTTTCTTT. Amino acids: CASSAQTNTEAFF.

CDR3: CASSPPRDRGRSPLHF. The CDR3 DNA follows: TGTGCCAGCTCACCTCCTCGGGACAGGGGCAGGTCACCCCTCCACTTT. The genes are TRBV18 and TRBJ1-6, with 10 bases identical to TRBD1. The V gene's germline CDR1 is KGHSH and CDR2 LQKENI. The CDR3 spans 16 residues. Trimming took 3 bases from V and 10 from J; bases not matched to a gene: 9.

The chain recombines TRBV19 with TRBJ2-5, with D perhaps TRBD2 (5 bases). Trimming removed 6 bases at V and 4 bases at J, with 12 bases between. The CDR3 runs 13 residues. Germline V gene lookup returns CDR1 LNHDA and CDR2 SQIVND (reference sequence). The CDR3 spells CASREPGVETQYF. The CDR3 DNA is TGTGCCAGTAGAGAGCCCGGGGTAGAGACCCAGTACTTC. Variable domain in full (rest from reference TRBV19 and TRBJ2-5): DGGITQSPKYLFRKEGQNVTLSCEQNLNHDAMYWYRQDPGQGLRLIYYSQIVNDFQKGDIAEGYSVSREKKESFPLTVTSAQKNPTAFYLCASREPGVETQYFGPGTRLLVL.

V and J are TRBV28 and TRBJ2-3, with D uncertain. This CDR3 has 14 amino acids. Germline-derived CDR1 and CDR2 are MDHEN and SYDVKM. The germline V and J ends were trimmed by 8 bases and 5 bases, with 17 bases remaining between them. CDR3 protein: CASDGLPSGDTQYF. The CDR3 DNA sequence: TGTGCCAGCGATGGCTTACCTTCAGGAGATACGCAGTATTTT.

V is TRBV6-7 and J is TRBJ1-2; D is possibly TRBD1 (6 bases). TRBV6-7 belongs to the ORF category, with a function that is uncertain. V lost 4 bases and J 4 bases, leaving 16 bases between the germline ends. This CDR3 contains 15 residues. The DNA for the CDR3 is TGTGCCAGCAGTTCAACAGGGACGGGGGTCTATGGCTACACCTTC. It yields the protein CASSSTGTGVYGYTF.

The chain combines TRBV6-8 with TRBJ2-7; TRBD1 aligns across 9 bases. Per the germline V gene, CDR1 is MNHGY and CDR2 is SAAAGT. Trimming at V came to 10 bases and at J to 3 bases, leaving 13 bases not matched to a gene. The CDR3 is 15 amino acids. The DNA for the CDR3 is TGTGCCACCTTAGGTCCGGGACAGGGATTCTACGAGCAGTACTTC. It specifies CATLGPGQGFYEQYF.

The V gene is TRBV8-2, the J gene TRBJ1-5. TRBV8-2 is a recognized pseudogene. This CDR3 is 15 amino acids long. The CDR3 DNA follows: TGTGCCACCAGTGACCCCGGGACCCTAAATCAGCCCCAGCATTTT. Translation: CATSDPGTLNQPQHF.

This clone has just one count. The chain links TRBV6-8 to TRBJ2-7; perhaps TRBD1 as D (6 bases). V was trimmed by 6 bases and J by 5 bases, leaving 14 bases between them. Germline loops: CDR1 MNHGY, CDR2 SAAAGT. CDR3 length: 13 amino acids. The CDR3, as DNA: TGTGCCAGCAGCAGGGGAATCGCCCACGAGCAGTACTTC. It codes for CASSRGIAHEQYF.

The CDR3 coding sequence is TGTGCCACCTGGGGAGGGGACAGAAACACTGAAGCTTTCTTT. It specifies CATWGGDRNTEAFF. The V and J genes are TRBV6-8 and TRBJ1-1; 7 bases agree with TRBD1. J was trimmed by 2 bases and V by 10 bases; bases with no gene match: 10. Germline lookup yields CDR1 MNHGY and CDR2 SAAAGT. This CDR3 has 14 amino acids.

V usage is TRBV28 and J usage is TRBJ1-2, with 9 bases matching TRBD1. Unmatched junction bases numbered 10, after V lost 5 bases and J lost 3 bases. The germline V gene encodes CDR1 MDHEN and CDR2 SYDVKM. The CDR3 runs 16 residues. DNA for the CDR3: TGTGCCAGCAGTGAAACAGGGGGCATTTGGGACTATGGCTACACCTTC. It yields the protein CASSETGGIWDYGYTF.

Of note for this clone: Within the sample, other DNA sequences also encode this same CDR3. The chain recombines TRBV28 with TRBJ1-4, with D possibly TRBD1 on 6 matching bases. Germline loops: CDR1 MDHEN, CDR2 SYDVKM. Trimming took off 5 bases at V and 8 bases at J, with 15 bases between the two ends. CDR3 length: 14 residues. The CDR3 loop reads CASSKGQRREKLFF. The CDR3 DNA reads as TGTGCCAGCAGTAAGGGACAACGTCGAGAAAAACTGTTTTTT.

The chain carries TRBV19 and TRBJ1-5; no firm D call. CDR1 LNHDA and CDR2 SQIVND come from the germline V gene (reference sequence). V lost 2 bases and J 3 bases, leaving 5 bases between the germline ends. The CDR3 runs 13 residues. The CDR3: CASSIYVNQPQHF. The CDR3 bases are TGTGCCAGTAGTATATATGTCAATCAGCCCCAGCATTTT.

For this clone: Other DNA sequences in this specimen translate into the identical CDR3. V and J are TRBV5-1 and TRBJ1-5; 8 bases fit TRBD1. Unmatched junction bases numbered 6, after V lost 4 bases and J lost 3 bases. The germline V gene encodes CDR1 SGHRS and CDR2 YFSETQ. This CDR3 region has 15 residues. The CDR3, as DNA: TGCGCCAGCAGCCCCGGACAGGGTGTCAATCAGCCCCAGCATTTT. Translated, it gives CASSPGQGVNQPQHF.

This clone was counted a single time. V and J are TRBV14 and TRBJ2-5; possible D gene TRBD1, 6 bases. Germline-derived CDR1 and CDR2 are SGHDN and FVKESK. The CDR3 spans 14 residues. V dropped 0 bases and J dropped 5 bases, with 10 bases sitting between them. The CDR3 protein is CASSQDAQGETQYF. The CDR3 DNA sequence: TGTGCCAGCAGCCAAGATGCCCAGGGGGAGACCCAGTACTTC.

The V call is TRBV6-1, the J call TRBJ2-7; 8 nucleotides line up with TRBD1. In germline, CDR1 is MNHNS, CDR2 SASEGT. CDR3 length: 14 amino acids. V lost 1 base to trimming and J lost 2 bases; unmatched junction nucleotides: 1. The CDR3 here is CASSEGTGTYEQYF. The CDR3 region has the DNA TGTGCCAGCAGTGAAGGGACAGGGACCTACGAGCAGTACTTC.

The chain recombines TRBV19 with TRBJ2-3, with 9 bases aligning to TRBD1. The CDR3 spans 16 residues. Germline values: CDR1 LNHDA, CDR2 SQIVND (reference sequence). V lost 4 bases to trimming and J lost 5 bases; unmatched junction nucleotides: 10. The chain's CDR3 is CASSTSRTGEGDTQYF. As DNA, the CDR3 is TGTGCCAGTAGTACCTCCCGGACAGGGGAAGGAGATACGCAGTATTTT.